The subject of this entry is one TCR beta chain. Its antigen remains unknown. This sample is drawn from a study of T cell responses to AZD1222 COVID-19 vaccine. Study outcomes and limitations: Among spike-specific TCRs, nearly half reportedly target unmutated variant regions. Vaccination with two AZD1222 doses was followed by a rise in Spike-specific TCR breadth and depth. The study found vaccine-associated CD4 TCRs spanning spike, dominant at 160-218 and 743-854.

The data were produced by immunoSEQ multiplex PCR, yet TCRdb's version contains in-frame clones alone and is incomplete. The profile shows fewer than 200,000 clones, 85% to 90% of them singletons. CDR1 MNHEY and CDR2 SVGAGI come from the germline V gene. CDR3 length: 15 residues. The germline V and J ends were trimmed by 4 bases and 6 bases, with 18 bases remaining between them. The clonotype originates from an adult who received the MenACWY meningococcal vaccine as a control. The genes are TRBV6-5 and TRBJ2-5; the D call may be TRBD1 or TRBD2 (5 bases each). Source: peripheral blood, taken 28 days after the second dose of the MenACWY control vaccine. The CDR3 region has the DNA TGTGCCAGCAGTTTTCCGGGACGGATCGGACAGACCCAGTACTTC. It specifies CASSFPGRIGQTQYF.